This entry lists 10 T cell receptor beta chains sequenced from one sample in a study of ipilimumab plus nivolumab after autologous stem cell transplantation. Libraries were prepared by immunoSEQ multiplex PCR; TCRdb keeps only in-frame clonotypes and omits some of them. The table has 650 to 700 clones, about 70% seen once. Material: PBMCs, obtained in a trial of ipilimumab plus nivolumab as post-transplant consolidation. Receptors were obtained from a male donor with diffuse large B-cell lymphoma.

V usage is TRBV5-1 and J usage is TRBJ1-4; no firm D call. The CDR3 loop spans 15 amino acids. Germline V CDR1 and CDR2: SGHRS, YFSETQ. Trimming took 2 bases from V and 4 from J, leaving 12 bases between them. This CDR3 is CASSFTGSGNEKLFF. CDR3 DNA: TGCGCCAGCAGCTTCACCGGGTCCGGTAATGAAAAACTGTTTTTT.

The rearrangement uses TRBV5-6 and TRBJ1-2; the D is unclear. The germline V and J ends were trimmed by 0 bases and 3 bases, with 6 bases remaining between them. The CDR3 is 13 residues long. Per the germline V gene, CDR1 is SGHDT and CDR2 is YYEEEE. The CDR3 nucleotides are TGTGCCAGCAGCTTGGGGCAGTACTATGGCTACACCTTC. Translated, it gives CASSLGQYYGYTF.

This clone was recorded once. A much larger clonotype is one base distant, so this may be a read error. In the same sample, other DNA sequences code for this CDR3. The chain uses TRBV6-1 and TRBJ2-2; D tentatively fits TRBD1 or TRBD2 (5 bases each). CDR1 is MNHNS, CDR2 SASEGT, per germline. The CDR3 spans 15 residues. The CDR3 loop reads CASSQSRWGTGELFF. CDR3 sequence (DNA): TGTGCCAGCAGCCAATCAAGGTGGGGCACCGGGGAGCTGTTCTTT.

V is TRBV5-1 and J is TRBJ2-7; the match to TRBD2 covers 8 bases. V gave up 0 bases and J gave up 7 bases; unmatched junction bases: 12. Germline CDR1 SGHRS, CDR2 YFSETQ. The CDR3 is made up of 16 amino acids. The CDR3 DNA follows: TGCGCCAGCAGCTTGGCCCCTCGAGCGGGGGCTGAAGAGCAGTACTTC. It translates to CASSLAPRAGAEEQYF. Filled out from reference TRBV5-1 and TRBJ2-7, the complete variable domain reads KAGVTQTPRYLIKTRGQQVTLSCSPISGHRSVSWYQQTPGQGLQFLFEYFSETQRNKGNFPGRFSGRQFSNSRSEMNVSTLELGDSALYLCASSLAPRAGAEEQYFGPGTRLTVT.

The chain employs TRBV5-1 and TRBJ2-3; D is ambiguous. The CDR3 consists of 13 residues. The ends were cut back, 0 bases at V and 5 bases at J, with 7 bases in the middle. Germline CDR1 is SGHRS and CDR2 is YFSETQ. The CDR3 nucleotides are TGCGCCAGCAGCTTGGCCCCGGGAGATACGCAGTATTTT. Protein sequence: CASSLAPGDTQYF. The full variable domain, its missing parts supplied by reference TRBV5-1 and TRBJ2-3, is KAGVTQTPRYLIKTRGQQVTLSCSPISGHRSVSWYQQTPGQGLQFLFEYFSETQRNKGNFPGRFSGRQFSNSRSEMNVSTLELGDSALYLCASSLAPGDTQYFGPGTRLTVL.

A single count supports this clone. The V and J genes are TRBV5-8 and TRBJ1-1; D gene unclear. Germline assignment: CDR1 SGHTS and CDR2 YDEGEE. This CDR3 is built from 12 residues. Trimming removed 5 bases at V and 7 bases at J, with 12 bases between. CDR3 sequence: CASRVGRSEAFF. The CDR3 nucleotides are TGTGCCAGCAGGGTGGGCCGGAGTGAAGCTTTCTTT.

This chain links TRBV14 with TRBJ2-7; possible D gene TRBD1, 6 bases. Trimming stripped 2 bases from V and 3 bases from J, with 8 bases between. This CDR3 is built from 13 residues. CDR1 is SGHDN and CDR2 is FVKESK in the germline V gene. Here the CDR3 DNA reads TGTGCCAGCAGCCAACTACAGGGCTACGAGCAGTACTTC. Translated: CASSQLQGYEQYF.

The genes are TRBV15 and TRBJ2-5; 8 nucleotides align to TRBD2. Near its end, the DNA agrees better with TRBJ2-7, so the J call may be wrong. The CDR3 is 14 amino acids. CDR1 LNHNV and CDR2 YYDKDF come from the germline V gene (reference sequence). CDR3 DNA sequence: TGTGCCACCAGCAGAGCCGGGGGGGCCTACGAGCAGTACTTC. Translation gives CATSRAGGAYEQYF.

The CDR3 spells CASSLTRDAPYNEQFF. Written as DNA, the CDR3 is TGTGCCAGCAGCTTAACCCGGGACGCCCCGTACAATGAGCAGTTCTTC. The gene calls are TRBV7-3 and TRBJ2-1; D assignment may be TRBD1 or TRBD2 (5 bases each). This CDR3 has 16 amino acids. The V gene's germline CDR1 is SGHTA and CDR2 FQGTGA. The V end lost 0 bases, the J end lost 4 bases, and 13 bases lay between the germline ends.

This rearrangement joins TRBV2 to TRBJ1-3; D is possibly TRBD1 (5 bases). V lost 8 bases and J lost 0, with 11 bases in between. Per germline, CDR1 SNHLY and CDR2 FYNNEI. The CDR3 loop spans 14 amino acids. CDR3 protein: CASLQESSGNTIYF. CDR3 nucleotide sequence: TGTGCCAGCTTACAGGAGAGCTCTGGAAACACCATATATTTT.